The 7 T cell receptor beta chains presented below share a single source sample, sequenced in a study of cytomegalovirus exposure and HLA in healthy donors. Both 60 Vbeta primers and 13 Jbeta primers went into the PCR. The method was immunoSEQ multiplex PCR; TCRdb's version includes in-frame clones alone and lacks a portion of them. In total, the table holds more than 130,000 clones. Sequencing was performed on PBMCs. The receptors derive from a man aged 40-49 years in good health and CMV-seronegative.

The V and J genes are TRBV29-1 and TRBJ1-2; D is perhaps TRBD1 (5 bases). The CDR3 has 10 amino acids. Between the trimmed V and J ends, which lost 7 bases and 7 bases, there was a span of 10 bases. Germline V gene lookup returns CDR1 SQVTM and CDR2 ANQGSEA. CDR3 region: CSARDFGYTF. CDR3 nucleotide sequence: TGCAGCGCAAGGGACTTTGGCTACACCTTC.

The chain employs TRBV7-9 and TRBJ1-1, with D possibly matching TRBD1 (6 bases). The germline V gene encodes CDR1 SEHNR and CDR2 FQNEAQ (reference sequence). Trimming left V 7 bases short and J 1 base short, with 13 bases between. The CDR3 contains 14 residues. The CDR3 loop reads CASNRPGANTEAFF. CDR3 nucleotide sequence: TGTGCCAGCAATCGGCCAGGGGCGAACACTGAAGCTTTCTTT.

The chain links TRBV7-9 to TRBJ1-4, with D unresolved. Looked up from germline, CDR1 is SEHNR and CDR2 is FQNEAQ (reference sequence). Trimming stripped 1 base from V and 7 bases from J, with 16 bases between. This CDR3 has 16 residues. The CDR3 loop is CASSLVEVRNSEKLFF. The CDR3 DNA reads TGTGCCAGCAGCTTAGTGGAGGTCAGAAACAGTGAAAAACTGTTTTTT.

The chain employs TRBV27 and TRBJ1-6; D not resolved. Trimming took off 3 bases at V and 3 bases at J, with 9 bases between the two ends. CDR3 length: 15 amino acids. Germline V CDR1 and CDR2: MNHEY, SMNVEV (reference sequence). The CDR3 DNA reads as TGTGCCAGCAGTTTTCAGGTCCACTATAATTCACCCCTCCACTTT. Translation gives CASSFQVHYNSPLHF.

The rearrangement uses TRBV19 and TRBJ2-3, with TRBD1 identical over 7 bases. V lost 5 bases to trimming and J lost 6 bases; unmatched junction nucleotides: 2. Germline CDR1 and CDR2: LNHDA and SQIVND (reference sequence). The CDR3 totals 12 residues. CDR3 protein: CASSPGQDTQYF. The CDR3, as DNA: TGTGCCAGTAGTCCGGGACAGGATACGCAGTATTTT. Looking up the rest from reference TRBV19 and TRBJ2-3 gives the full variable domain: DGGITQSPKYLFRKEGQNVTLSCEQNLNHDAMYWYRQDPGQGLRLIYYSQIVNDFQKGDIAEGYSVSREKKESFPLTVTSAQKNPTAFYLCASSPGQDTQYFGPGTRLTVL.

This sequence joins TRBV7-3 and TRBJ2-7, with 9 bases aligning to TRBD2. J lost 4 bases, V lost 5 bases, and 6 bases had no gene match. Looked up from germline, CDR1 is SGHTA and CDR2 is FQGTGA. The CDR3 sequence is 14 residues long. As DNA, the CDR3 is TGTGCCAGCAGCAAAAGCGGGGGGCCGTACGAGCAGTACTTC. Translating gives CASSKSGGPYEQYF. The full variable domain, rest sourced from reference TRBV7-3 and TRBJ2-7, is GAGVSQTPSNKVTEKGKYVELRCDPISGHTALYWYRQSLGQGPEFLIYFQGTGAADDSGLPNDRFFAVRPEGSVSTLKIQRTERGDSAVYLCASSKSGGPYEQYFGPGTRLTVT.

The rearrangement joins TRBV5-1 to TRBJ1-1, with a weak D call TRBD1 (5 bases). This CDR3 has 15 amino acids. V was pared by 0 bases and J by 3 bases, with 12 bases between. From germline, CDR1 is SGHRS and CDR2 YFSETQ. CDR3 sequence reads: CASSLGQFRDTEAFF. The DNA for the CDR3 is TGCGCCAGCAGCTTGGGGCAGTTCAGGGACACTGAAGCTTTCTTT. The whole variable domain, remainder taken from reference TRBV5-1 and TRBJ1-1, is KAGVTQTPRYLIKTRGQQVTLSCSPISGHRSVSWYQQTPGQGLQFLFEYFSETQRNKGNFPGRFSGRQFSNSRSEMNVSTLELGDSALYLCASSLGQFRDTEAFFGQGTRLTVV.